One sample yielded the 2 T cell receptor beta chains listed below, sequenced in a study of neoadjuvant nivolumab and ipilimumab in lung cancer. The protocol was immunoSEQ multiplex PCR, while the TCRdb copy is restricted to in-frame clones and leaves out a portion. The sample holds thousands of clones; more than 70% are singletons and the top ten take about 2%. Source: tumor tissue, taken after neoadjuvant nivolumab, alone or with ipilimumab, at or shortly before surgery. These receptors were obtained from an adult with non-small cell lung cancer.

The chain recombines TRBV6-1 with TRBJ1-2; TRBD1 aligns across 8 bases. This CDR3 is built from 14 residues. V was clipped by 2 bases and J by 5 bases; unmatched bases: 4. Germline V lookup: CDR1 MNHNS, CDR2 SASEGT. DNA of the CDR3: TGTGCCAGCAGTGAAAGGACAGGGAGGTATGGCTACACCTTC. Translated, it gives CASSERTGRYGYTF.

The V call is TRBV30, the J call TRBJ1-3; 7 bases match TRBD1. CDR1 and CDR2 from the germline V gene are GTSNPN and SVGIG (reference sequence). This CDR3 region has 14 residues. Losses at the gene ends were 4 bases for V and 7 bases for J; bases not matched to a gene: 10. CDR3 loop: CAWTITDRRNTIYF. The CDR3 DNA follows: TGTGCCTGGACTATTACGGACAGGCGTAACACCATATATTTT.